A single sample gave rise to the 16 T cell receptor beta chains below, sequenced in a study of shared clonotypes between healthy human individuals. TCRdb's copy holds only in-frame clones and misses some; the assay was immunoSEQ multiplex PCR. In the table there are roughly 650,000 clones, around 97% of which are singletons. Sequencing was carried out using naive CD4+ T cells sorted from blood. The subset is: CD45RA+ positively selected. The receptors originated from a woman in her 30s in good health.

The chain has TRBV6-5 and TRBJ2-5, with TRBD2 matching over 10 bases. Per the germline V gene, CDR1 is MNHEY and CDR2 is SVGAGI. The CDR3 sequence is 15 residues long. With 6 bases clipped from V and 2 bases from J, the junction kept 6 bases outside the gene matches. This CDR3 reads CASSQREGGQETQYF. The CDR3 nucleotides are TGTGCCAGCAGCCAGCGGGAGGGGGGGCAAGAGACCCAGTACTTC.

The CDR3 spells CATKRGGPTEAFF. In nucleotides, the CDR3 is TGTGCCACAAAACGGGGGGGCCCCACTGAAGCTTTCTTT. This chain joins TRBV15 and TRBJ1-1; the D gene is possibly TRBD1 (6 bases). CDR3 size: 13 residues. Germline CDR1 LNHNV, CDR2 YYDKDF (reference sequence). Trimming took 9 bases from V and 4 from J, leaving 15 bases between them. Drawing the rest from reference TRBV15 and TRBJ1-1, the complete variable domain is DAMVIQNPRYQVTQFGKPVTLSCSQTLNHNVMYWYQQKSSQAPKLLFHYYDKDFNNEADTPDNFQSRRPNTSFCFLDIRSPGLGDTAMYLCATKRGGPTEAFFGQGTRLTVV.

The chain carries TRBV7-8 and TRBJ1-1; unclear D gene. CDR1 SGHVS and CDR2 FQNEAQ come from the germline V gene. V gave up 4 bases and J gave up 7 bases, with 16 bases separating them. The CDR3 is made up of 14 amino acids. CDR3 protein: CASSYSALKGEAFF. As DNA, the CDR3 is TGTGCCAGCAGCTATTCTGCTCTTAAGGGTGAAGCTTTCTTT.

The chain joins TRBV19 to TRBJ2-3; 12 bases are a match to TRBD2. Germline V gene lookup returns CDR1 LNHDA and CDR2 SQIVND (reference sequence). Trimming at V came to 4 bases and at J to 4 bases, leaving 6 bases not matched to a gene. This CDR3 has 16 residues. The CDR3 coding sequence is TGTGCCAGTAGTAAAACTACTAGCGGGAGGCCAGATACGCAGTATTTT. Translating gives CASSKTTSGRPDTQYF.

V and J are TRBV5-1 and TRBJ2-5; 10 bases map to TRBD1. Germline V gene sequence: CDR1 SGHRS, CDR2 YFSETQ. J gave up 5 bases and V 1 base, and 14 bases lay outside the gene matches. The length of the CDR3 is 18 residues. The DNA for the CDR3 is TGCGCCAGCAGCTTGACTCTTAGACAGGGGGCCGGTGGGGAGACCCAGTACTTC. Encoded protein: CASSLTLRQGAGGETQYF.

The V gene is TRBV6-5, the J gene TRBJ2-2; the D gene is possibly TRBD2 (5 bases). This CDR3 is 15 amino acids long. Trimming pared 5 bases from V and 1 base from J, leaving 11 bases between. Germline V gene sequence: CDR1 MNHEY, CDR2 SVGAGI. CDR3 DNA: TGTGCCAGCAGTCGCGAACGGGAGAACACCGGGGAGCTGTTTTTT. Translated, it gives CASSRERENTGELFF.

About this clone: This CDR3 is also generated by other DNA sequences in the sample. This sequence joins TRBV27 and TRBJ1-5; D is unresolved. V was trimmed by 0 bases and J by 0 bases, leaving 6 bases between them. The CDR3 runs to 15 residues. The germline V gene encodes CDR1 MNHEY and CDR2 SMNVEV (reference sequence). The CDR3 nucleotides read TGTGCCAGCAGTTTATCGGGTCTTAGCAATCAGCCCCAGCATTTT. This translates into CASSLSGLSNQPQHF.

The chain couples TRBV6-4 to TRBJ2-3; possibly TRBD2 for D (6 bases). Per germline, CDR1 MRHNA and CDR2 SNTAGT. The CDR3 has 17 amino acids. The germline V and J ends were trimmed by 0 bases and 0 bases, with 13 bases remaining between them. CDR3: CASSDSVASDSTDTQYF. The CDR3 nucleotides are TGTGCCAGCAGTGACTCGGTGGCTAGCGATAGCACAGATACGCAGTATTTT.

The rearrangement uses TRBV5-4 and TRBJ1-1; TRBD1 matches 7 bases. The CDR3 is 13 amino acids. Germline CDR1 reads SGHNT; CDR2 reads YYREEE (reference sequence). V was clipped by 3 bases and J by 6 bases; unmatched bases: 5. The CDR3 spells CASSSDRASEAFF. The CDR3 DNA is TGTGCCAGCAGCTCCGACAGGGCGTCTGAAGCTTTCTTT.

The chain has TRBV18 and TRBJ1-2, with TRBD1 matching 7 bases. Germline loops: CDR1 KGHSH, CDR2 LQKENI. This CDR3 region has 15 residues. V dropped 4 bases and J dropped 6; count of bases not matched to a gene: 11. The CDR3 coding sequence is TGTGCCAGCTCACACAATGACAGGGATGCACATGGCTACACCTTC. The encoded protein is CASSHNDRDAHGYTF.

The chain employs TRBV6-4 and TRBJ2-7; possible D gene TRBD2, 5 bases. V was clipped by 7 bases and J by 2 bases, with 15 bases between them. The germline CDR1 and CDR2 sequences are MRHNA and SNTAGT. The CDR3 contains 14 residues. The CDR3 reads CASNGWRQTYEQYF. DNA of the CDR3: TGTGCCAGCAACGGCTGGAGGCAGACCTACGAGCAGTACTTC.

The chain couples TRBV10-2 to TRBJ1-5; 9 bases are shared with TRBD1. Germline CDR1 reads WSHSY; CDR2 reads SAAADI. V gave up 7 bases and J gave up 2 bases; unmatched junction bases: 12. This CDR3 is 17 amino acids long. CDR3 sequence (DNA): TGCGCCAGCACCCCCCCGCGGTGGGACAGGGGCAATCAGCCCCAGCATTTT. This translates into CASTPPRWDRGNQPQHF.

The V and J genes are TRBV11-2 and TRBJ1-1, with a tentative D call TRBD1 (5 bases). The CDR3 is made up of 16 amino acids. Germline loops: CDR1 SGHAT, CDR2 FQNNGV. Trimming removed 1 base from V and 0 bases from J, with 12 bases in between. The chain's CDR3 is CASSLAGRGVNTEAFF. CDR3 nucleotide sequence: TGTGCCAGCAGCTTAGCGGGACGGGGGGTGAACACTGAAGCTTTCTTT. The whole variable domain, filled in from reference TRBV11-2 and TRBJ1-1, reads EAGVAQSPRYKIIEKRQSVAFWCNPISGHATLYWYQQILGQGPKLLIQFQNNGVVDDSQLPKDRFSAERLKGVDSTLKIQPAKLEDSAVYLCASSLAGRGVNTEAFFGQGTRLTVV.

The V call is TRBV15, the J call TRBJ1-4; D gene unclear. The germline V and J ends were trimmed by 3 bases and 0 bases, with 14 bases remaining between them. From germline, CDR1 is LNHNV and CDR2 YYDKDF (reference sequence). This CDR3 is 17 amino acids long. The CDR3 loop reads CATSRTPLGATNEKLFF. CDR3 sequence (DNA): TGTGCCACCAGCAGGACCCCCCTCGGGGCAACTAATGAAAAACTGTTTTTT. Full variable domain (remainder filled in from reference TRBV15 and TRBJ1-4): DAMVIQNPRYQVTQFGKPVTLSCSQTLNHNVMYWYQQKSSQAPKLLFHYYDKDFNNEADTPDNFQSRRPNTSFCFLDIRSPGLGDTAMYLCATSRTPLGATNEKLFFGSGTQLSVL.

The chain uses TRBV7-2 and TRBJ2-1, with D maybe TRBD2 (6 bases). Trimming pared 3 bases from V and 8 bases from J, leaving 14 bases between. Germline V lookup: CDR1 SGHTA, CDR2 FQGNSA. This CDR3 region has 14 residues. The CDR3 sequence is CASSFPRDSHEQFF. The CDR3 nucleotides are TGTGCCAGCAGCTTCCCCCGGGACTCCCATGAGCAGTTCTTC.

This clone was recorded only once. This chain uses TRBV7-2 with TRBJ2-7; possibly TRBD1 or TRBD2 for D (5 bases each). Trimming removed 3 bases from V and 6 bases from J, with 9 bases in between. The CDR3 sequence is 12 residues long. From germline, CDR1 is SGHTA and CDR2 FQGNSA. CDR3 sequence (DNA): TGTGCCAGCAGCTTGAGGGGTCCCGAGCAGTACTTC. Amino acids: CASSLRGPEQYF.